This T cell receptor beta chain was observed in a study of T-cell reconstitution after alpha-beta-depleted transplantation in children. TCRbeta library construction was performed incorporating unique molecular identifiers. MiXCR, applied by TCRdb to the PCR reads, yields one record per CDR3 protein. The data show around 240,000 distinct CDR3 sequences, about 9.6% seen once. V lost 3 bases and J lost 0, with 7 bases in between. The CDR3 is 14 amino acids. Germline V gene data show CDR1 as SGHDT and CDR2 as YYEEEE. This clonotype was found many times. The receptor was derived from a human donor who donated a stem cell graft to a child with SCID. This chain uses TRBV5-6 with TRBJ1-5; D not resolved. Sequencing was performed on PBMCs from the stem cell graft donor, taken from the stem cell graft. The CDR3 sequence is CASSYSDSNQPQHF. The CDR3 DNA reads TGTGCCAGCAGCTACAGCGATAGCAATCAGCCCCAGCATTTT.